This T cell receptor (beta chain) was found in a study of human T cells and chemical hapten exposure (dated by TCRdb to the early 2020s). For the study in its entirety: For sensitization, 2% DPC in acetone was applied to a roughly 2 cm by roughly 2 cm area of upper inner arm skin. Throughout the roughly 24-week study period, patients were also given weekly therapeutic DPC doses on the scalp. Patch testing on the upper back used Finn chambers containing 0.01% DPC, with scoring done after 6 days according to International Contact Dermatitis Research Group standards. Most of the patients in the cohort were female, and the cohort covered alopecia areata with under or over 50% scalp involvement, alopecia totalis and alopecia universalis. Libraries were pooled for sequencing, and per-sample TCR yields varied mainly because of small differences in library volumes within the pool. The study tracked peripheral blood TCR repertoire changes in vivo during primary and secondary sensitization to the hapten diphenylcyclopropenone (DPC) in alopecia patients. Blood samples were taken from patients before sensitization (week 0) and then at 2, 6 and about 24 weeks after DPC sensitization. Blood for TCR sequencing was provided by twenty-nine alopecia patients at one to four time points (pre-sensitization, 2, 6 and 24 weeks).

What the authors observed across the whole study: Repeated subsampling changed both the strength of the expansion versus patch-test correlation and the threshold at which the correlation became significant. Because all patients had alopecia, a presumed autoimmune disease, the immune response of the patients might differ from that of healthy individuals. No change with DPC sensitization was found in the number of TCRs above 1 in 1000 frequency, and no evidence of global repertoire structure alterations was found. Patch test score correlated positively with the number of PT1 expanded TCRs, reaching significance at thresholds 8, 16 and 32 but not at 4. Compared with pre-sensitization or healthy control sets, expanded TCRs formed significantly more large CDR3 similarity clusters, which is consistent with antigen-driven responses.

The CDR3 runs 13 amino acids, cysteine and phenylalanine included. The kept DNA is CDR3 alone, 39 bases in frame from the first base. CDR1 SEHNR and CDR2 FQNEAQ were looked up in the germline V gene (reference sequence). Deletion took 5 bases off V and 3 bases off J, with a span of 8 bases between the germline ends. The library was prepared using RACE. The instrument was a NextSeq 500. Library preparation attached unique molecular identifiers to individual cDNA molecules for quantitative, reproducible TCR counting. From each blood RNA sample, both TCR alpha and TCR beta chains were sequenced. From the authors' description of their analysis: Samples had a median of roughly 100,000 TCRs, with a range from roughly 23,224 to 700,000. V, J and CDR3 annotation of the TCR reads was carried out using the Decombinator software suite. For PS versus PT1 abundance plots, all samples were subsampled to the same number of TCRs (28,000). Expanded TCRs were defined as absent before sensitization and observed at least eight times at the 2-week time point. The raw public reads went through TCRdb reprocessing: fastp at Q25, MiXCR clone calling, in-frame beta chains kept. Entries that share a CDR3 protein sequence are merged under the most common genes and DNA. The V and J calls were determined by TCRdb, not by the authors. The sample contains more than 55,000 distinct CDR3 sequences, more than 8% of them found a single time. The ten top clones hold 8% to 10% of the sample.

Read against the paper, the sample's time point label means: pre-sensitization, week 0. The treatment or condition label corresponds to: therapeutic diphenylcyclopropenone sensitization with weekly scalp DPC. At every patch-test visit, the blood draw took place before the patch test was put on. Eligible patients were aged 18 to 70, diagnosed with alopecia, deemed suitable for DPC therapy, and excluded if pregnant. Unfractionated whole blood was collected in Tempus Blood RNA tubes, and total RNA was extracted from that blood. At least ten counts were recorded for this clonotype. The clone's antigen remains unknown. No clone much larger than this one lies a single base away; base qualities are absent.

This clonotype originated in a man aged 35 to 55 with alopecia areata. Some clones in this sample may be carry-over from other donors' samples. The source was whole blood, collected in connection with sensitization to the hapten diphenylcyclopropenone (DPC). The V gene is TRBV7-9 and the J gene is TRBJ2-1; the D gene lacks a confident call. In nucleotide form, the sequence is TGTGCCAGCAGCCACGACCTCTACAATGAGCAGTTCTTC. Translated, it reads CASSHDLYNEQFF.